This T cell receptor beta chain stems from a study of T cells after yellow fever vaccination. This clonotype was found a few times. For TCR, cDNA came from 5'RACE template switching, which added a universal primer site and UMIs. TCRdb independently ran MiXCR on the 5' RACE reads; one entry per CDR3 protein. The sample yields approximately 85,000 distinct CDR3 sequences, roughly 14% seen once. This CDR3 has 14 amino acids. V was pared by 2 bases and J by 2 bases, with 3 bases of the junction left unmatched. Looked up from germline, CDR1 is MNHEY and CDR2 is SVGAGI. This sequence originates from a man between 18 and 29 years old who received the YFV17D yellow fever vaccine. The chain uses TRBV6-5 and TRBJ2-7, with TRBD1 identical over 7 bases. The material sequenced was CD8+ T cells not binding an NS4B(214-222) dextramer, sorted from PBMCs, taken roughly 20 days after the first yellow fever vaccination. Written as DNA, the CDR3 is TGTGCCAGCAGTTACGGGACAGCGCCCTACGAGCAGTACTTC. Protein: CASSYGTAPYEQYF.